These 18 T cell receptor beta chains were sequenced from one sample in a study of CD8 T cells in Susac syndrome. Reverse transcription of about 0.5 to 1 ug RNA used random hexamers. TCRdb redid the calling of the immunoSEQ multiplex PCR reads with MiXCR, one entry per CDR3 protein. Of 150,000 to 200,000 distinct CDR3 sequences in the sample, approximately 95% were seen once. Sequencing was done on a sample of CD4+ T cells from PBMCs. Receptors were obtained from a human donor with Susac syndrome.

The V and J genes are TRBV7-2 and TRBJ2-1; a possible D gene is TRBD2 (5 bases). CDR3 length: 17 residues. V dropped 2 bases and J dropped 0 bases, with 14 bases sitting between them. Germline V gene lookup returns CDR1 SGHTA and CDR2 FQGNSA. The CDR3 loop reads CASSLLLATSSYNEQFF. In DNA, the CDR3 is TGTGCCAGCAGCTTACTCCTAGCCACTAGCTCCTACAATGAGCAGTTCTTC.

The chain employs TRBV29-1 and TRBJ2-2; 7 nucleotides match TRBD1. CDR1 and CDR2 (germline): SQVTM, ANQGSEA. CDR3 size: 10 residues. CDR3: CRGGSGELFF. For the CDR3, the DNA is TGCAGAGGGGGCTCCGGGGAGCTGTTTTTT.

The chain's CDR3 is CASSLTANYGYTF. Here the CDR3 DNA reads TGTGCCAGCAGTTTAACGGCTAACTATGGCTACACCTTC. The chain carries TRBV28 and TRBJ1-2; D unclear. The germline V gene has CDR1 MDHEN and CDR2 SYDVKM. This CDR3 spans 13 amino acids. The V gene lost 2 bases and the J gene lost 0 bases, with 4 bases spanning the gap.

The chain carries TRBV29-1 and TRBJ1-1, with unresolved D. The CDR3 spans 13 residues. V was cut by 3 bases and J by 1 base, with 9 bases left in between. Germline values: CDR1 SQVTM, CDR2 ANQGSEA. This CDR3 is CSVEGQENTEAFF. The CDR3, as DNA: TGCAGCGTTGAGGGCCAGGAGAACACTGAAGCTTTCTTT.

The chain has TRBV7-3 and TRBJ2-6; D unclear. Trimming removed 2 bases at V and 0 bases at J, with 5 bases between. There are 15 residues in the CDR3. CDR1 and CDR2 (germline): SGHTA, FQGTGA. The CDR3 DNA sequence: TGTGCCAGCAGCTTACAGAGCTCTGGGGCCAACGTCCTGACTTTC. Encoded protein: CASSLQSSGANVLTF.

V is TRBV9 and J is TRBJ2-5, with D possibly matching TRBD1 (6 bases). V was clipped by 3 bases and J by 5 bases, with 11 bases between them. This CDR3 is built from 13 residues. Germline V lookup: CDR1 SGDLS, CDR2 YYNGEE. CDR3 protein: CASSGQGWETQYF. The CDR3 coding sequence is TGTGCCAGCAGCGGGCAGGGGTGGGAGACCCAGTACTTC.

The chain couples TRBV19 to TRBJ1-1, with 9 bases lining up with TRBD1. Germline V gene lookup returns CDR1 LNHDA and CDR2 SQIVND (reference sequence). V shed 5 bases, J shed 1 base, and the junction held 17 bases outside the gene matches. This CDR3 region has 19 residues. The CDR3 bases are TGTGCCAGTAGTCTGCGATCCTCCGGGACAGGGCGAGGGAACACTGAAGCTTTCTTT. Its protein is CASSLRSSGTGRGNTEAFF. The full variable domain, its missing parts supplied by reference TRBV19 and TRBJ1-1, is DGGITQSPKYLFRKEGQNVTLSCEQNLNHDAMYWYRQDPGQGLRLIYYSQIVNDFQKGDIAEGYSVSREKKESFPLTVTSAQKNPTAFYLCASSLRSSGTGRGNTEAFFGQGTRLTVV.

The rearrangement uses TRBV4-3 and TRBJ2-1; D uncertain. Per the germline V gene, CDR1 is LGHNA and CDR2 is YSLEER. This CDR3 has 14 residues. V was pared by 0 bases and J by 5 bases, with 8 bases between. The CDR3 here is CASSQDRLNNEQFF. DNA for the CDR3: TGCGCCAGCAGCCAAGATCGCCTTAACAATGAGCAGTTCTTC.

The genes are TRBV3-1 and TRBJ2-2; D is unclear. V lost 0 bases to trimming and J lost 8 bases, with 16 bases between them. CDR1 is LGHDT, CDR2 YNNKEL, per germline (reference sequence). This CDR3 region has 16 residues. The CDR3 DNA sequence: TGTGCCAGCAGCCAAGATATGCAGGCCGTTGGGGGGGAGCTGTTTTTT. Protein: CASSQDMQAVGGELFF.

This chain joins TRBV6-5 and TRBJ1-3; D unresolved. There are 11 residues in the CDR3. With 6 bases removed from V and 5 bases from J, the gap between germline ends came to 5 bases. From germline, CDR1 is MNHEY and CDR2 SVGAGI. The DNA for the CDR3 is TGTGCCAGCAGCTCCAGAAACACCATATATTTT. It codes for CASSSRNTIYF.

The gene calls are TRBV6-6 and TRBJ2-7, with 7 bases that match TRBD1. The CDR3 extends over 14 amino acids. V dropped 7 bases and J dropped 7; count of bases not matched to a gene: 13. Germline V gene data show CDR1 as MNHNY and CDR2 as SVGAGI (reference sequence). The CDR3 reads CASTRGGQSWEQYV. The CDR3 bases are TGTGCCAGCACCCGAGGGGGACAGTCGTGGGAGCAGTACGTC.

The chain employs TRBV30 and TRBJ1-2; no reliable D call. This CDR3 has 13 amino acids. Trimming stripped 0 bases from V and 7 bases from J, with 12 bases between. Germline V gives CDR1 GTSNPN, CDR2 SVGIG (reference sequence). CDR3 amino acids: CAWSVRRGSGYTF. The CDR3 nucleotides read TGTGCCTGGAGTGTACGTCGAGGGTCTGGCTACACCTTC.

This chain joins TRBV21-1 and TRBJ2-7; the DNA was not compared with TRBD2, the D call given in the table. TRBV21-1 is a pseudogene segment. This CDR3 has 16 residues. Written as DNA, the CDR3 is TGTGCCAGCAGCAAAGAAGAAGGGTGGGCCTCCTACGAGCAGTACTTC. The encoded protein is CASSKEEGWASYEQYF.

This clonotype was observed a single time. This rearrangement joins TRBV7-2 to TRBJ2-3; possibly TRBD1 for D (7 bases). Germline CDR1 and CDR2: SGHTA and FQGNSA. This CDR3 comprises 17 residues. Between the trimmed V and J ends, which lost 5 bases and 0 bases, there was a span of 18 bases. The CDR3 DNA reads TGTGCCAGCAGCACTAGCCCGAGACAGGGAAGCACAGATACGCAGTATTTT. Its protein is CASSTSPRQGSTDTQYF.

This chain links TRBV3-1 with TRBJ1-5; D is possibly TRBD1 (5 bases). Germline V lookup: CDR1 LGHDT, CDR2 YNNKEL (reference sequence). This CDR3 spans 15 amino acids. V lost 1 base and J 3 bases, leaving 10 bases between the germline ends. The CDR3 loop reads CASSQGAGINQPQHF. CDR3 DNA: TGTGCCAGCAGCCAAGGTGCAGGGATCAATCAGCCCCAGCATTTT.

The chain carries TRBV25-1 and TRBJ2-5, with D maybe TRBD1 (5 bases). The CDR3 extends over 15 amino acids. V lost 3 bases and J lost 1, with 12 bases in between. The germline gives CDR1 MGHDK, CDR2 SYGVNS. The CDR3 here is CASSDFRRVQETQYF. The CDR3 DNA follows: TGTGCCAGCAGTGACTTCCGCAGGGTCCAAGAGACCCAGTACTTC.

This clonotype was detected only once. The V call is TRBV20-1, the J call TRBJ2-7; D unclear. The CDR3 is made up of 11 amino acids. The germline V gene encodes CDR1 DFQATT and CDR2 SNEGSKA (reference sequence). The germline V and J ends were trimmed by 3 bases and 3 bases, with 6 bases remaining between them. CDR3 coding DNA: TGCAGTGCTAGGTCAGACTACGAGCAGTACTTC. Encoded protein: CSARSDYEQYF.

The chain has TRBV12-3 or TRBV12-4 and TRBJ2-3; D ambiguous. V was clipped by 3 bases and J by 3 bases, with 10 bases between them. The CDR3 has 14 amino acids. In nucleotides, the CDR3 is TGTGCCAGCAGTTTTATAGGCCCTACAGATACGCAGTATTTT. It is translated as CASSFIGPTDTQYF.